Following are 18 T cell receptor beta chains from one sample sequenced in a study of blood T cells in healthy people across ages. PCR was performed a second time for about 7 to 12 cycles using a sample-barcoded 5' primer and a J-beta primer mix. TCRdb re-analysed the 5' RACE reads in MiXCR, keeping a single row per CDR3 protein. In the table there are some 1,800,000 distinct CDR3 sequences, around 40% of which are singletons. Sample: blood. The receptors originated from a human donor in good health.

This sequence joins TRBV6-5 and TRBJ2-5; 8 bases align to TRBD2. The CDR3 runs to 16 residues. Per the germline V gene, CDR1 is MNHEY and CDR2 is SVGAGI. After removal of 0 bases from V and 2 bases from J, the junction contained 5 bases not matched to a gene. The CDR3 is CASSYSSGASQETQYF. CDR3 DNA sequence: TGTGCCAGCAGTTACTCTAGCGGGGCTTCTCAAGAGACCCAGTACTTC.

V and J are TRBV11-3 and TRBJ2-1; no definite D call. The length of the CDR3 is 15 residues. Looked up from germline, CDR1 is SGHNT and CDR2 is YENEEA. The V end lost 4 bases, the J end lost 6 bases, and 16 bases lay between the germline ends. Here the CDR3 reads CASSSNRVKGNEQFF. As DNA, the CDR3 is TGTGCCAGCAGCTCCAACCGGGTCAAAGGCAATGAGCAGTTCTTC. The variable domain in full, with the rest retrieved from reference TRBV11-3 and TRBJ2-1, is EAGVVQSPRYKIIEKKQPVAFWCNPISGHNTLYWYLQNLGQGPELLIRYENEEAVDDSQLPKDRFSAERLKGVDSTLKIQPAELGDSAVYLCASSSNRVKGNEQFFGPGTRLTVL.

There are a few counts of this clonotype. The CDR3 coding sequence is TGTGCCAGCAGCTTTTCCCTAGCGGGGGGTGAAACCGGGGAGCTGTTTTTT. This sequence encodes CASSFSLAGGETGELFF. This rearrangement joins TRBV7-7 to TRBJ2-2; 11 bases map to TRBD2. Per germline, CDR1 SSHAT and CDR2 FNYEAQ (reference sequence). This CDR3 contains 17 residues. After removal of 3 bases from V and 5 bases from J, the junction contained 8 bases not matched to a gene.

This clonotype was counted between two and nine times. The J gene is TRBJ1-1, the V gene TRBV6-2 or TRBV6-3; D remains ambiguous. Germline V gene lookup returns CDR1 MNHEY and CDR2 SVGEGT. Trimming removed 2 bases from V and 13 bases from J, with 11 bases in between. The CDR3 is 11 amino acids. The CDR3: CASSYPSTLFF. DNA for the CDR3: TGTGCCAGCAGTTACCCATCGACGCTTTTCTTT.

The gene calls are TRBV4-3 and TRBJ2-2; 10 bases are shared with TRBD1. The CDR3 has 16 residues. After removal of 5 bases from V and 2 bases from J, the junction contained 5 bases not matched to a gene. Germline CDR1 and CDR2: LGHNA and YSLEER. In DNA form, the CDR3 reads TGCGCCAGCAGCGTCCGACAGGGGGCAAACACCGGGGAGCTGTTTTTT. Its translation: CASSVRQGANTGELFF.

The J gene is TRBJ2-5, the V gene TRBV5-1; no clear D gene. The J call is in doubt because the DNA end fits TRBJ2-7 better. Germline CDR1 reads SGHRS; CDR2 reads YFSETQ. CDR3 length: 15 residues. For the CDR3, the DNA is TGCGCCAGCAGCTTGGCGGCGGCCTTAACCCACGAGCAGTACTTC. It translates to CASSLAAALTHEQYF.

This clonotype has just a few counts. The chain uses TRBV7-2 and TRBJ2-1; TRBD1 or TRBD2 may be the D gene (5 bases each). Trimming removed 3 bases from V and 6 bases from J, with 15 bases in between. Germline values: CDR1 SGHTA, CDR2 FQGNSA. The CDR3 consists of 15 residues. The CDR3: CASSLDHTRGNEQFF. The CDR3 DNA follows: TGTGCCAGCAGCTTGGATCACACGAGGGGCAATGAGCAGTTCTTC.

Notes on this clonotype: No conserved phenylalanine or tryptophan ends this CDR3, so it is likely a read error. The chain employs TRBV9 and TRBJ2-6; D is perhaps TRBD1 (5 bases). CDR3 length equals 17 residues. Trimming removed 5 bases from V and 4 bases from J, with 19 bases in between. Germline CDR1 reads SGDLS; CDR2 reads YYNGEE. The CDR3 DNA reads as TGTGCCAGCAGTGGTACGCCTTCAGGGCCCGGGGCCAACGTCCTGACTCTC. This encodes CASSGTPSGPGANVLTL.

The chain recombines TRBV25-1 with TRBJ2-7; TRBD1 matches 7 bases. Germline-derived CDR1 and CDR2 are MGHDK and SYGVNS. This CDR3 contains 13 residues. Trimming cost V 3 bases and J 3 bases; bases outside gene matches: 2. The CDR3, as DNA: TGTGCCAGCAGTGATTGGGACAGCTACGAGCAGTACTTC. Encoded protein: CASSDWDSYEQYF.

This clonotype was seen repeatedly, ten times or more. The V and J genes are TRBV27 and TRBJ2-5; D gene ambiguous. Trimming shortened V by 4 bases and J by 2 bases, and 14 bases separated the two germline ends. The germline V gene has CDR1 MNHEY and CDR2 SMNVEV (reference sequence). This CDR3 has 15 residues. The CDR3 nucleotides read TGTGCCAGCAGTTCCTACTTGACGGAGCAAGAGACCCAGTACTTC. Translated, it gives CASSSYLTEQETQYF.

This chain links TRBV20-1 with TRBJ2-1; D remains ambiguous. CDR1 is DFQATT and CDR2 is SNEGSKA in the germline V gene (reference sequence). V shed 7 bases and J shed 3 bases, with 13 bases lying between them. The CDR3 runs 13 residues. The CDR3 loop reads CSGVASRYNEQFF. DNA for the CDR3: TGCAGTGGCGTGGCCTCCCGCTACAATGAGCAGTTCTTC.

CDR3 residues: CASSYQDKQFF. For the CDR3, the DNA is TGTGCCAGCAGTTACCAGGACAAGCAGTTCTTC. The chain joins TRBV6-5 to TRBJ2-1; tentatively, D is TRBD1 (5 bases). In germline, CDR1 is MNHEY, CDR2 SVGAGI. CDR3 size: 11 residues. V lost 2 bases to trimming and J lost 11 bases, with 7 bases between them.

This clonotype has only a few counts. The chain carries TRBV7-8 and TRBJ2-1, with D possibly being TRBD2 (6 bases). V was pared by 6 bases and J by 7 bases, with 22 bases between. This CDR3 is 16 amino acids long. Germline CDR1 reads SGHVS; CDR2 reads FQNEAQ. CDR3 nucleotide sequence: TGTGCCAGCAGTGCCTTCGGGACTCCGCAATATAATGAGCAGTTCTTC. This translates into CASSAFGTPQYNEQFF.

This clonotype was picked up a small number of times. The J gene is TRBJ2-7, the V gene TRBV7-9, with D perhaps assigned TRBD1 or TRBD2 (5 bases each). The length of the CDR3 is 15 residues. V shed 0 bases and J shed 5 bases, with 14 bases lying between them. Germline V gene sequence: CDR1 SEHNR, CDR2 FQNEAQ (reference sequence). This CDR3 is CASSLATEGRNEQYF. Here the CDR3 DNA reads TGTGCCAGCAGCTTAGCGACAGAGGGTAGGAACGAGCAGTACTTC.

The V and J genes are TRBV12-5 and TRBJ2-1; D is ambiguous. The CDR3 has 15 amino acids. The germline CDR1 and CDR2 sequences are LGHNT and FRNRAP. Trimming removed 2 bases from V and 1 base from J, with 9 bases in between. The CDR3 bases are TGTGCTAGTGGTTTGTGGTCTAATTCCTACAATGAGCAGTTCTTC. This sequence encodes CASGLWSNSYNEQFF.

CDR3: CASSRKAGPGNEQFF. DNA of the CDR3: TGTGCCAGCAGTCGAAAAGCGGGGCCGGGTAATGAGCAGTTCTTC. This chain links TRBV7-2 with TRBJ2-1, with 7 bases aligning to TRBD2. The CDR3 is 15 residues long. The J segment lost 7 bases and the V segment lost 6 bases, leaving 12 bases of the junction unmatched. The germline gives CDR1 SGHTA, CDR2 FQGNSA.

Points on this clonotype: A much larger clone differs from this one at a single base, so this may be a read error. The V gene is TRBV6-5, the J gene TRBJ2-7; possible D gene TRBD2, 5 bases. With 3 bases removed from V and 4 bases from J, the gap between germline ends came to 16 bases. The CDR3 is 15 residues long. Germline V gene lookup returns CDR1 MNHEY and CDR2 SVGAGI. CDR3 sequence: CASSYLRGYRYEQYF. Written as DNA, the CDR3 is TGTGCCAGCAGTTATCTCCGGGGATACCGGTACGAGCAGTACTTC.

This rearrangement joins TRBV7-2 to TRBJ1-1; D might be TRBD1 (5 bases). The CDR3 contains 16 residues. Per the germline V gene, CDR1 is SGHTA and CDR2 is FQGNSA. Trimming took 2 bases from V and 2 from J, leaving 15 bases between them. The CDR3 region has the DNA TGTGCCAGCAGCTTACAGGGTGGAAGTTTAAACACTGAAGCTTTCTTT. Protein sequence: CASSLQGGSLNTEAFF.